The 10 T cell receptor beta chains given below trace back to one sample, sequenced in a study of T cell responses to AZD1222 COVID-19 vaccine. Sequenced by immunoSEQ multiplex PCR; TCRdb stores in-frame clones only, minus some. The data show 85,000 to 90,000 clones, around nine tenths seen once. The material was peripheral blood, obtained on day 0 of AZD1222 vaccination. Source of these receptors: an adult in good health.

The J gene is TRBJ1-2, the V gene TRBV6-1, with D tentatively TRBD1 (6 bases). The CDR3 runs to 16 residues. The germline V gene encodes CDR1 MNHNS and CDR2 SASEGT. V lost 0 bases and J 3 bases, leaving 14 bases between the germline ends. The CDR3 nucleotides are TGTGCCAGCAGTGAAGCCCGACAGGTTACCTACTATGGCTACACCTTC. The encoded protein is CASSEARQVTYYGYTF.

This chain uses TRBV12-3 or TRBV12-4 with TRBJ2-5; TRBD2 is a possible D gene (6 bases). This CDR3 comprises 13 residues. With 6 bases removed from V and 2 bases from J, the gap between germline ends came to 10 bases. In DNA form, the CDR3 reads TGTGCCAGCAGACGGGACTTACAAGAGACCCAGTACTTC. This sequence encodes CASRRDLQETQYF.

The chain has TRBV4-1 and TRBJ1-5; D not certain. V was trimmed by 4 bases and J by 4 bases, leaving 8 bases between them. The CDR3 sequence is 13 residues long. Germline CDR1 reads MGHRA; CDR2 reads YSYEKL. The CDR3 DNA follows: TGCGCCAGCAGCCCCTCTAGAAATCAGCCCCAGCATTTT. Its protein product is CASSPSRNQPQHF.

The CDR3 spells CASSYSGGGWTGELFF. CDR3 in DNA: TGTGCCAGCAGTTACTCGGGAGGGGGCTGGACCGGGGAGCTGTTTTTT. The chain has TRBV6-5 and TRBJ2-2; either TRBD1 or TRBD2 may fit D (7 bases each). Germline V gene lookup returns CDR1 MNHEY and CDR2 SVGAGI. There are 16 residues in the CDR3. V gave up 0 bases and J gave up 5 bases, with 13 bases separating them.

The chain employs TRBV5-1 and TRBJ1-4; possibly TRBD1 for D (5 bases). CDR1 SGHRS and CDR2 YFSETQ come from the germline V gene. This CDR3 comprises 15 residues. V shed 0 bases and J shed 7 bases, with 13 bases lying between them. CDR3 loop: CASSLGQGRSEKLFF. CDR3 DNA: TGCGCCAGCAGCTTGGGCCAGGGAAGGAGTGAAAAACTGTTTTTT.

The CDR3 region has the DNA TGTGCCAGCAGTGCGCCGCGGGGGGGCTTCTACAATGAGCAGTTCTTC. Translating it yields CASSAPRGGFYNEQFF. This chain joins TRBV6-1 and TRBJ2-1; 9 bases map to TRBD2. V shed 4 bases and J 3 bases; nucleotides not matched to a gene: 7. This CDR3 region has 16 residues. Germline CDR1 and CDR2: MNHNS and SASEGT.

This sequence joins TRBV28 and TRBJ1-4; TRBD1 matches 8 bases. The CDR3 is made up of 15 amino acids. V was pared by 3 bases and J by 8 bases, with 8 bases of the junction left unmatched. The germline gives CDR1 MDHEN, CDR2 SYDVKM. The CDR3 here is CASSFGQGGGEKLFF. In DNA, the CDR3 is TGTGCCAGCAGTTTCGGACAGGGTGGAGGGGAAAAACTGTTTTTT.

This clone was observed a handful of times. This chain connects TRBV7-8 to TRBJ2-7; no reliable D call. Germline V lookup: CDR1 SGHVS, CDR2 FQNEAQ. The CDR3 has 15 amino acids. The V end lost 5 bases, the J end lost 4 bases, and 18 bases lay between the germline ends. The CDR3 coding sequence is TGTGCCAGCAGCAAACACCTGGCAGGAGCTTACGAGCAGTACTTC. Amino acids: CASSKHLAGAYEQYF.

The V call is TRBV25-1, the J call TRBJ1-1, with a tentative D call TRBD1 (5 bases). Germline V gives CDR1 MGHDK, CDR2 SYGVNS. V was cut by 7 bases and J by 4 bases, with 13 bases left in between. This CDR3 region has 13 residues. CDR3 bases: TGTGCCAGCAACCAGGGTGGAAGCACTGAAGCTTTCTTT. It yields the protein CASNQGGSTEAFF. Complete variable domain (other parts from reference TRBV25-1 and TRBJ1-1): EADIYQTPRYLVIGTGKKITLECSQTMGHDKMYWYQQDPGMELHLIHYSYGVNSTEKGDLSSESTVSRIRTEHFPLTLESARPSHTSQYLCASNQGGSTEAFFGQGTRLTVV.

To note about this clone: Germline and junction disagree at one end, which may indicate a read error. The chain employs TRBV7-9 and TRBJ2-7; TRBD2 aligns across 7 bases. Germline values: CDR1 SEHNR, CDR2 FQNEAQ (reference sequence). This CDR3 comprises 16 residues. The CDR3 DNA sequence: TGTGCCAGCACCTTATCAGTGACTAGCCTAAACTACGAGCAGTACTTC. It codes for CASTLSVTSLNYEQYF.